The sequence of this TCR beta chain was determined in a study of Ad26.COV2.S vaccination and SARS-CoV-2 variants. Overall study findings and caveats: Vaccinees and placebo recipients showed similar non-spike TCR breadth. In TCR breadth and depth analyses, total T cell responses may have been underestimated.

Treatment indicated: some 19 received Ad26.COV2.S at low or high dose, single or two shots; several received placebo; per-sample allocation not given. Day 63 after the first vaccine or placebo injection was the time point for sampling. It was an adult aged 18-55 years in Boston who was the donor. This CDR3 region has 15 residues. CDR1 and CDR2 from the germline V gene are MNHNS and SASEGT. Trimming stripped 3 bases from V and 4 bases from J, with 12 bases between. Measured with immunoSEQ multiplex PCR; TCRdb has only the in-frame clones, and not every one. Among about 350,000 clones listed, around 88% were seen once. This clone came up once. Its antigen is currently unknown.

The clonotype originates from a person between 18 and 65 years old who received the Ad26.COV2.S COVID-19 vaccine or a placebo. The rearrangement uses TRBV6-1 and TRBJ1-4, with a possible D match to TRBD1 (5 bases). Specimen: peripheral blood, collected in a trial of Ad26.COV2.S vaccine versus placebo. This chain's CDR3 is CASSDTGNDNEKLFF. The CDR3 region has the DNA TGTGCCAGCAGTGACACAGGCAACGATAATGAAAAACTGTTTTTT.